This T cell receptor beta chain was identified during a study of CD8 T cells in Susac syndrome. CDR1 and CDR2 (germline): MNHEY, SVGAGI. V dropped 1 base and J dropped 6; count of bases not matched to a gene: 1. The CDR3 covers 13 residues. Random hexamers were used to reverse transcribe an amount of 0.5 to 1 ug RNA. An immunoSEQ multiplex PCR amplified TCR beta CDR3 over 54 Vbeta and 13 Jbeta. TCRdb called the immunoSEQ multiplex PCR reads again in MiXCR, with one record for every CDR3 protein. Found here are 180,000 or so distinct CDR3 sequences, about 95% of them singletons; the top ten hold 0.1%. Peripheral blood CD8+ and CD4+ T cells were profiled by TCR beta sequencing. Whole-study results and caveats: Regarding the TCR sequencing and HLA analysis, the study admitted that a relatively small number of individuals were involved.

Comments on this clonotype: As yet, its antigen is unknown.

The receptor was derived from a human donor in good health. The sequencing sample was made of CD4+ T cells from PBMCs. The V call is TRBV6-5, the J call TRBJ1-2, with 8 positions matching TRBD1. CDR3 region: CASSYLTGDGYTF. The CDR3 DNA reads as TGTGCCAGCAGTTACTTGACAGGGGATGGCTACACCTTC.